One sample yielded the 21 T cell receptor beta chains listed below, sequenced in a study of cytomegalovirus exposure and HLA in healthy donors. A multiplex PCR was run with 60 Vbeta primers and 13 Jbeta primers. Using immunoSEQ multiplex PCR, the repertoire was profiled, and TCRdb retains in-frame clones only, with some absent. This sample has some 91,000 clones, with about 80% found just once. Sequencing was performed on PBMCs. These receptors originate from a woman aged 55-70 years in good health and CMV-seronegative.

The gene calls are TRBV7-2 and TRBJ1-1; 8 bases match TRBD1. The CDR3 is 14 residues long. The germline gives CDR1 SGHTA, CDR2 FQGNSA. V was clipped by 2 bases and J by 4 bases; unmatched bases: 3. The CDR3 sequence is CASSLITGGTEAFF. The CDR3 DNA sequence: TGTGCCAGCAGCTTAATTACAGGGGGCACTGAAGCTTTCTTT. Drawing the rest from reference TRBV7-2 and TRBJ1-1, the complete variable domain is GAGVSQSPSNKVTEKGKDVELRCDPISGHTALYWYRQSLGQGLEFLIYFQGNSAPDKSGLPSDRFSAERTGGSVSTLTIQRTQQEDSAVYLCASSLITGGTEAFFGQGTRLTVV.

On this clone itself: This CDR3 is also generated by other DNA sequences in the sample. In nucleotides, the CDR3 is TGTGCCAGCGGGTATGGGAGCGGAGAAAAACTGTTTTTT. This translates into CASGYGSGEKLFF. This chain joins TRBV7-9 and TRBJ1-4, with D unclear. With 8 bases removed from V and 8 bases from J, the gap between germline ends came to 15 bases. CDR1 and CDR2 (germline): SEHNR, FQNEAQ (reference sequence). The CDR3 loop spans 13 amino acids.

CDR3 residues: CASSISEQGATELFF. As DNA, the CDR3 is TGTGCCAGTAGCATTTCGGAACAGGGGGCTACGGAGCTGTTTTTT. The chain links TRBV19 to TRBJ2-2, with 9 bases that match TRBD1. Trimming removed 6 bases from V and 10 bases from J; junction bases left unmatched: 12. The CDR3 totals 15 residues. The germline CDR1 and CDR2 sequences are LNHDA and SQIVND (reference sequence).

The chain is built from TRBV5-1 and TRBJ2-5; 9 bases agree with TRBD2. The germline V gene encodes CDR1 SGHRS and CDR2 YFSETQ. The CDR3 spans 13 residues. After removal of 5 bases from V and 5 bases from J, the junction contained 4 bases not matched to a gene. DNA for the CDR3: TGCGCCAGCAGTACCAGCGGGGGGGAGACCCAGTACTTC. Protein product: CASSTSGGETQYF.

Concerning this clone itself: Compared with germline, one end of the junction differs, possibly owing to a read error. The chain carries TRBV7-9 and TRBJ2-3, with D hard to call. Germline V gene sequence: CDR1 SEHNR, CDR2 FQNEAQ (reference sequence). CDR3 length: 14 residues. CDR3 amino acids: CASSLAANTDRQYF. CDR3 nucleotide sequence: TGTGCCAGCAGCTTAGCGGCTAACACAGATAGGCAGTATTTT.

The chain carries TRBV25-1 and TRBJ2-2, with 8 bases identical to TRBD1. V was clipped by 3 bases and J by 8 bases; unmatched bases: 5. From germline, CDR1 is MGHDK and CDR2 SYGVNS. The CDR3 length is 14 residues. Written as DNA, the CDR3 is TGTGCCAGCAGTGACCCGGGACAGGCGGGGGAGCTGTTTTTT. This sequence encodes CASSDPGQAGELFF.

The V call is TRBV5-4, the J call TRBJ2-1; 9 bases agree with TRBD2. Germline lookup yields CDR1 SGHNT and CDR2 YYREEE (reference sequence). This CDR3 comprises 15 residues. J gave up 5 bases and V 4 bases, and 7 bases lay outside the gene matches. The CDR3, as DNA: TGTGCCAGCAGCCGGGGACTAGCCCCTAACAATGAGCAGTTCTTC. Amino acids: CASSRGLAPNNEQFF.

The chain employs TRBV9 and TRBJ2-1, with a tentative D call TRBD2 (6 bases). Germline V CDR1 and CDR2: SGDLS, YYNGEE. The CDR3 spans 14 residues. Between the trimmed V and J ends, which lost 4 bases and 8 bases, there was a span of 16 bases. CDR3 protein: CASSTRPGSDEQFF. The CDR3 DNA sequence: TGTGCCAGCAGCACCCGTCCCGGGAGCGATGAGCAGTTCTTC.

V usage is TRBV7-2 and J usage is TRBJ1-2, with 9 bases fitting TRBD1. Germline CDR1 and CDR2: SGHTA and FQGNSA. Trimming at V came to 0 bases and at J to 7 bases, leaving 15 bases not matched to a gene. The CDR3 extends over 18 amino acids. This CDR3 reads CASSLADSRYRGQFGYTF. Written as DNA, the CDR3 is TGTGCCAGCAGCTTAGCGGATTCACGGTACAGGGGGCAGTTTGGCTACACCTTC.

This chain links TRBV5-6 with TRBJ2-7; perhaps TRBD1 as D (5 bases). The germline V and J ends were trimmed by 2 bases and 4 bases, with 19 bases remaining between them. Looked up from germline, CDR1 is SGHDT and CDR2 is YYEEEE. The CDR3 sequence is 16 residues long. The CDR3 here is CASSFLHRQFPYEQYF. The CDR3 DNA reads TGTGCCAGCAGCTTTCTCCATCGACAGTTTCCGTACGAGCAGTACTTC.

V gene TRBV28 combines with J gene TRBJ2-1; TRBD2 agrees at 7 bases. The CDR3 runs to 15 residues. The J segment lost 2 bases and the V segment lost 5 bases, leaving 6 bases of the junction unmatched. Germline V gene sequence: CDR1 MDHEN, CDR2 SYDVKM. As DNA, the CDR3 is TGTGCCAGCAGTAGATCTAGCGGCCCCTACAATGAGCAGTTCTTC. Its translation is CASSRSSGPYNEQFF.

V and J are TRBV6-5 and TRBJ2-7, with 7 bases matching TRBD1. Germline assignment: CDR1 MNHEY and CDR2 SVGAGI. J gave up 7 bases and V 4 bases, and 13 bases lay outside the gene matches. The CDR3 consists of 15 residues. The CDR3 DNA is TGTGCCAGCAGTTTCAACCCGTCTACAGGGGAAGAGCAGTACTTC. Protein sequence: CASSFNPSTGEEQYF.

V usage is TRBV5-1 and J usage is TRBJ1-6; D is possibly TRBD1 (5 bases). Germline V gene data show CDR1 as SGHRS and CDR2 as YFSETQ. Trimming removed 0 bases at V and 6 bases at J, with 10 bases between. CDR3 size: 15 residues. Here the CDR3 DNA reads TGCGCCAGCAGCTTGGAGGGACTGGCTAATTCACCCCTCCACTTT. Translated, it gives CASSLEGLANSPLHF. The full variable domain, with the rest looked up from reference TRBV5-1 and TRBJ1-6, is KAGVTQTPRYLIKTRGQQVTLSCSPISGHRSVSWYQQTPGQGLQFLFEYFSETQRNKGNFPGRFSGRQFSNSRSEMNVSTLELGDSALYLCASSLEGLANSPLHFGNGTRLTVT.

This chain links TRBV6-5 with TRBJ1-1; possibly TRBD1 for D (6 bases). The CDR3 is 15 amino acids. Germline V lookup: CDR1 MNHEY, CDR2 SVGAGI. Trimming pared 6 bases from V and 6 bases from J, leaving 20 bases between. CDR3: CASSLQRRGEAEAFF. The CDR3 bases are TGTGCCAGCAGCCTCCAGCGCAGGGGCGAGGCTGAAGCTTTCTTT.

V usage is TRBV6-5 and J usage is TRBJ2-7; tentatively, D is TRBD2 (5 bases). Germline V gene data show CDR1 as MNHEY and CDR2 as SVGAGI. This CDR3 is 15 amino acids long. V lost 5 bases and J 2 bases, leaving 16 bases between the germline ends. CDR3 sequence: CASSLSGGPTYEQYF. In nucleotides, the CDR3 is TGTGCCAGCAGTCTCAGCGGAGGCCCTACCTACGAGCAGTACTTC.

The rearrangement uses TRBV27 and TRBJ2-7; TRBD2 agrees at 13 bases. The germline gives CDR1 MNHEY, CDR2 SMNVEV (reference sequence). With 4 bases clipped from V and 3 bases from J, the junction kept 3 bases outside the gene matches. CDR3 size: 15 residues. The CDR3 sequence is CASSSGTSGVYEQYF. The CDR3 region has the DNA TGTGCCAGCAGTTCCGGGACTAGCGGGGTCTACGAGCAGTACTTC.

The V call is TRBV29-1, the J call TRBJ1-1; D gene unclear. There are 14 residues in the CDR3. V lost 2 bases to trimming and J lost 1 base, with 11 bases between them. The germline CDR1 and CDR2 sequences are SQVTM and ANQGSEA. In nucleotides, the CDR3 is TGCAGCGTTGAAATCAGGTTTTCGAACACTGAAGCTTTCTTT. Its translation is CSVEIRFSNTEAFF.

The chain combines TRBV10-1 with TRBJ2-7, with TRBD2 matching over 9 bases. Germline V gene lookup returns CDR1 WNHNN and CDR2 SYGVQD (reference sequence). The CDR3 runs to 14 residues. Unmatched junction bases numbered 7, after V lost 4 bases and J lost 6 bases. The CDR3 DNA reads as TGCGCCAGCAGTGGTGGGACTAGCCTCGGCGAGCAGTACTTC. Protein product: CASSGGTSLGEQYF.

This clone was found a few times. The same CDR3 is also encoded by other DNA sequences in this sample. The rearrangement uses TRBV10-3 and TRBJ2-7; D is possibly TRBD1 (5 bases). Germline-derived CDR1 and CDR2 are ENHRY and SYGVKD. Trimming stripped 8 bases from V and 3 bases from J, with 11 bases between. This CDR3 is 12 amino acids long. CDR3 nucleotide sequence: TGTGCCATCTCCGGTCAGGGCTACGAGCAGTACTTC. This sequence encodes CAISGQGYEQYF.

This rearrangement joins TRBV6-5 to TRBJ1-2, with D perhaps matching TRBD1 (6 bases). The CDR3 length is 15 residues. The V and J ends lost 2 bases and 4 bases respectively, with 14 bases between them. CDR1 is MNHEY and CDR2 is SVGAGI in the germline V gene. CDR3 sequence reads: CASSYRPGQSYGYTF. DNA of the CDR3: TGTGCCAGCAGTTACCGGCCAGGACAGAGCTATGGCTACACCTTC.

This chain joins TRBV2 and TRBJ1-5; no definite D call. Germline CDR1 is SNHLY and CDR2 is FYNNEI. The V end was cut by 6 bases, the J end by 7 bases, with 10 bases between. The CDR3 is made up of 12 amino acids. CDR3 loop: CASRAAVQPQHF. CDR3 DNA: TGTGCCAGCAGGGCCGCTGTCCAGCCCCAGCATTTT.